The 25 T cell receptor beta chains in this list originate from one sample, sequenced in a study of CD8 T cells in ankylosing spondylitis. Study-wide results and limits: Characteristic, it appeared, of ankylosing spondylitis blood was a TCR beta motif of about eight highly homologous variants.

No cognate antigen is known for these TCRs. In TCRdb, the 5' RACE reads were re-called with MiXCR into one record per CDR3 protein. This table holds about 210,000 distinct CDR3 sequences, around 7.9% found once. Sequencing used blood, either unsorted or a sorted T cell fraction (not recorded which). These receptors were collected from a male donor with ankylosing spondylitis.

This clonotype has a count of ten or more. Here the CDR3 reads CASSLVGRKFYEQYF. The CDR3 nucleotides read TGTGCCAGCAGCTTAGTGGGGCGAAAATTCTACGAGCAGTACTTC. The V call is TRBV11-2, the J call TRBJ2-7, with D possibly matching TRBD1 (5 bases). V was cut by 1 base and J by 3 bases, with 13 bases left in between. Germline V gene sequence: CDR1 SGHAT, CDR2 FQNNGV. The CDR3 length is 15 residues.

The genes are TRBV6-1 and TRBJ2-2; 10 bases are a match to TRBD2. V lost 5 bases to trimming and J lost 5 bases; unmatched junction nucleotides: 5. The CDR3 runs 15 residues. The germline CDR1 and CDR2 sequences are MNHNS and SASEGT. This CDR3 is CASSPFSGRTGELFF. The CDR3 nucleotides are TGTGCCAGCAGTCCGTTTAGCGGGAGGACCGGGGAGCTGTTTTTT.

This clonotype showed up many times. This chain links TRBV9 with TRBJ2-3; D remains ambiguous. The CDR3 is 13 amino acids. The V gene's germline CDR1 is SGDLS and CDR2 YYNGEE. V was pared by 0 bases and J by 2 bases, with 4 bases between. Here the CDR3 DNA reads TGTGCCAGCAGCGTAGGGACCACAGATACGCAGTATTTT. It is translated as CASSVGTTDTQYF.

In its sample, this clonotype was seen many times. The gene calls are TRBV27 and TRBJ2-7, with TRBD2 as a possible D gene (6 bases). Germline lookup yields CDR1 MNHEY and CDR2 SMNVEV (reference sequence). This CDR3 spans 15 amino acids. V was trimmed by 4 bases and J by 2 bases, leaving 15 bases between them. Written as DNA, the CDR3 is TGTGCCAGCAGTTCTCGGGACTTGCCCACCTACGAGCAGTACTTC. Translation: CASSSRDLPTYEQYF.

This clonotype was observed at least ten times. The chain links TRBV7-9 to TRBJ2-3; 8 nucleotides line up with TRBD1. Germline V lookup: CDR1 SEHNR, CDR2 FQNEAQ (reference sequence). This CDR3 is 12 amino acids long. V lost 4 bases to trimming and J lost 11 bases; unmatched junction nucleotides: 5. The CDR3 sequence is CASSYGTGMQYF. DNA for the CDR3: TGTGCCAGCAGCTATGGGACAGGCATGCAGTATTTT.

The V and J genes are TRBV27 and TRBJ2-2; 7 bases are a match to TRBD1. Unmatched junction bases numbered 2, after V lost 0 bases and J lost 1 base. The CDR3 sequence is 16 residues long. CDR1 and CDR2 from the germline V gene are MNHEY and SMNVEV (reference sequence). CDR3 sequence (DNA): TGTGCCAGCAGTTTATCGAGGACAGGGAACACCGGGGAGCTGTTTTTT. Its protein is CASSLSRTGNTGELFF.

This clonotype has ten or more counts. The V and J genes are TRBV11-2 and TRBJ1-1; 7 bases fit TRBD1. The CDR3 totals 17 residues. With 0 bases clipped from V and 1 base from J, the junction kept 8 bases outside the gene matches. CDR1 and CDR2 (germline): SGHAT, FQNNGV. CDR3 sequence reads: CASSLDLTGDPNTEAFF. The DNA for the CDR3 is TGTGCCAGCAGCTTAGACCTAACAGGGGACCCGAACACTGAAGCTTTCTTT.

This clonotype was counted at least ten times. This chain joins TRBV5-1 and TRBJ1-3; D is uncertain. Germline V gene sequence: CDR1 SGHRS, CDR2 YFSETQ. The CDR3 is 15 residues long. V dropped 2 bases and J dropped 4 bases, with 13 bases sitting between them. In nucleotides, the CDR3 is TGCGCCAGCAGCTTCGAGGGTGCGTTGGGAAACACCATATATTTT. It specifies CASSFEGALGNTIYF.

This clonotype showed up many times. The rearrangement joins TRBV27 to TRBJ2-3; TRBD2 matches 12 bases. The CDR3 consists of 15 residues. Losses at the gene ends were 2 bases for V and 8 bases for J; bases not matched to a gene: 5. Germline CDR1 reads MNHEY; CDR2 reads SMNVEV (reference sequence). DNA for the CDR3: TGTGCCAGCAGTTTACTAGCGGGGGGGTCTAGTACGCAGTATTTT. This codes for CASSLLAGGSSTQYF.

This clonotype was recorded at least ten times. CDR3 nucleotides: TGTGCCACCATAATAGCGGGGGGGAACAATGAGCAGTTCTTC. It specifies CATIIAGGNNEQFF. The genes are TRBV28 and TRBJ2-1, with 11 bases lining up with TRBD2. The germline V gene has CDR1 MDHEN and CDR2 SYDVKM. There are 14 residues in the CDR3. V was clipped by 10 bases and J by 5 bases; unmatched bases: 7. The full variable domain, its missing parts supplied by reference TRBV28 and TRBJ2-1, is DVKVTQSSRYLVKRTGEKVFLECVQDMDHENMFWYRQDPGLGLRLIYFSYDVKMKEKGDIPEGYSVSREKKERFSLILESASTNQTSMYLCATIIAGGNNEQFFGPGTRLTVL.

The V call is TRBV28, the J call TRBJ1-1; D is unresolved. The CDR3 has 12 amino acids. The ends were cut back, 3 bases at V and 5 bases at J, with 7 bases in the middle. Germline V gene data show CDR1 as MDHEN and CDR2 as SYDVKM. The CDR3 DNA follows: TGTGCCAGCAGTTTTAAGAAGACTGAAGCTTTCTTT. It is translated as CASSFKKTEAFF.

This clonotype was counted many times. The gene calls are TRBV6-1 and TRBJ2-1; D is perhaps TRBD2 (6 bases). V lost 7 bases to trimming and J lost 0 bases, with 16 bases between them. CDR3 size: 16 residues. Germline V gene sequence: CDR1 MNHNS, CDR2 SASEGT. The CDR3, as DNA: TGTGCCAGCAAGCCGGGACTTTCCTCCTCCTACAATGAGCAGTTCTTC. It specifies CASKPGLSSSYNEQFF.

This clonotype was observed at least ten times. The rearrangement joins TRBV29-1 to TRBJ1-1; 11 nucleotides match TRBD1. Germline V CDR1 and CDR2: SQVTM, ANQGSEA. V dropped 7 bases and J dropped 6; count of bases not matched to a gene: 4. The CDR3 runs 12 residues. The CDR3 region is CSALGQGAEAFF. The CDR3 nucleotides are TGCAGCGCCTTGGGACAGGGGGCTGAAGCTTTCTTT.

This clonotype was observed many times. CDR3 protein: CASGHVDTQYF. DNA of the CDR3: TGTGCCAGCGGTCATGTGGATACGCAGTATTTT. This chain connects TRBV5-5 to TRBJ2-3; D is unclear. Trimming removed 7 bases at V and 6 bases at J, with 9 bases between. This CDR3 has 11 residues. Germline V gene sequence: CDR1 SGHKS, CDR2 YYEKEE (reference sequence).

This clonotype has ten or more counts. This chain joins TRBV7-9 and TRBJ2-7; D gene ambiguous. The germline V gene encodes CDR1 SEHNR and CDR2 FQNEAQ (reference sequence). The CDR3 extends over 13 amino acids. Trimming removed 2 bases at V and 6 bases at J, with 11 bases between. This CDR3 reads CASSLLGLGEQYF. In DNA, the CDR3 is TGTGCCAGCAGCTTATTAGGATTAGGCGAGCAGTACTTC.

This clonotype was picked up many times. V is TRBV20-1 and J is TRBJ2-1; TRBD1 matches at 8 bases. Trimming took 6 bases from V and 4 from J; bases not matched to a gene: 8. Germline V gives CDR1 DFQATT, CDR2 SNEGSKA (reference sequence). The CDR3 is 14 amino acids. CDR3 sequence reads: CSAPPGQVYNEQFF. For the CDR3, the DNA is TGCAGTGCCCCACCGGGACAGGTATACAATGAGCAGTTCTTC.

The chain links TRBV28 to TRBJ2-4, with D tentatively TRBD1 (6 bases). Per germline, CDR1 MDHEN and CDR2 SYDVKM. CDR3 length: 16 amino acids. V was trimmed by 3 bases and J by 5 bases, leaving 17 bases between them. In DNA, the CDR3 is TGTGCCAGCAGTTTTCGGGCAGGGGAAGGGGAAAACATTCAGTACTTC. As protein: CASSFRAGEGENIQYF. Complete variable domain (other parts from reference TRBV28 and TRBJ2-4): DVKVTQSSRYLVKRTGEKVFLECVQDMDHENMFWYRQDPGLGLRLIYFSYDVKMKEKGDIPEGYSVSREKKERFSLILESASTNQTSMYLCASSFRAGEGENIQYFGAGTRLSVL.

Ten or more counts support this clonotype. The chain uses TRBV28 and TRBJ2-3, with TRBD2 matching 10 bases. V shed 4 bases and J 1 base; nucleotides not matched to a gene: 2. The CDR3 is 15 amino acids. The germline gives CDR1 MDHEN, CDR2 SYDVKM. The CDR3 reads CASSSGTSGTDTQYF. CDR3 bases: TGTGCCAGCAGTTCCGGGACTAGCGGCACAGATACGCAGTATTTT.

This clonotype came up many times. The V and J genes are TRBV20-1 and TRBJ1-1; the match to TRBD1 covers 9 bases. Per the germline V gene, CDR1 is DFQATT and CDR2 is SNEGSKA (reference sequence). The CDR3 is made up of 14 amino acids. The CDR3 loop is CRVRDREGNTEAFF. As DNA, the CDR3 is TGCAGAGTCCGGGACAGGGAAGGGAACACTGAAGCTTTCTTT.

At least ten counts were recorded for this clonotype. The CDR3 coding sequence is TGCAGCGTTGTGGGTTTGTTGGGACAGCGGACCGGGGAGCTGTTTTTT. This encodes CSVVGLLGQRTGELFF. This chain connects TRBV29-1 to TRBJ2-2; 7 bases are a match to TRBD1. The CDR3 spans 16 residues. The germline CDR1 and CDR2 sequences are SQVTM and ANQGSEA. After removal of 4 bases from V and 5 bases from J, the junction contained 13 bases not matched to a gene.

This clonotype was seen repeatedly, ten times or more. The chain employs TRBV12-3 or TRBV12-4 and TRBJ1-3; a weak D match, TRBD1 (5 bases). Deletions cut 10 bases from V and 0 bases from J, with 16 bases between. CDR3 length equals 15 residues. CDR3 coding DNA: TGTGCCAATAGGGAGCCCAGGGTCTCTGGAAACACCATATATTTT. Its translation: CANREPRVSGNTIYF.

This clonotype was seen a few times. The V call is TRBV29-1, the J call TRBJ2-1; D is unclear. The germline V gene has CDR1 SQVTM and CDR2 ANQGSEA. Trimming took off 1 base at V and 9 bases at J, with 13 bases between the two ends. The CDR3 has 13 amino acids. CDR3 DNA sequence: TGCAGCGTTGAAGTGGCTGGAACCCGTGAGCAGTTCTTC. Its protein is CSVEVAGTREQFF.

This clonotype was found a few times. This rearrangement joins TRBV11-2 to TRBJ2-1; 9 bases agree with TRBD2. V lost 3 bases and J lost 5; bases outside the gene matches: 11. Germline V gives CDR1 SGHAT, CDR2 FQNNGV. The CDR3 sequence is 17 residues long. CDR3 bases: TGTGCCAGCAGCTTCGTCCCTAGACTAGCGGACAACAATGAGCAGTTCTTC. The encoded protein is CASSFVPRLADNNEQFF.

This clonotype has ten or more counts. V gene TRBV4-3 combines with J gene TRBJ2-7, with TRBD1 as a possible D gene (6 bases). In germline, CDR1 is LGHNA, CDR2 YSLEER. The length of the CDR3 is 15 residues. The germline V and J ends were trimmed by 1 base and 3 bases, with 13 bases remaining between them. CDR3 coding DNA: TGCGCCAGCAGCCAAGGGCTAGCCAGGGGCTACGAGCAGTACTTC. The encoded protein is CASSQGLARGYEQYF.

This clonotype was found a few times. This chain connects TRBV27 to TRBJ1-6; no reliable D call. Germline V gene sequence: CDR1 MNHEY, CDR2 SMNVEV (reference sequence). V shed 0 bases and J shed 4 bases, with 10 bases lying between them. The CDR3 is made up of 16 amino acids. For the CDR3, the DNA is TGTGCCAGCAGTTTATCGCCTGCTGGTTATAATTCACCCCTCCACTTT. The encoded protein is CASSLSPAGYNSPLHF.